There are many counts of the clone carrying this T cell receptor (beta chain). As yet, its antigen is unknown. V lost 5 bases and J lost 7; bases outside the gene matches: 3. Germline V lookup: CDR1 SGHVS, CDR2 FNYEAQ. This CDR3 comprises 12 residues. TCRdb called the reads again in MiXCR, with one record for every CDR3 protein. The sample has approximately 910,000 distinct CDR3 sequences; more than 25% are singletons. The data originate from a study of T cell repertoires in cytomegalovirus infection. Across the whole study: Well-studied HLA-B-restricted epitopes and recently identified HLA-C-restricted epitopes of CMV were both used in the study. Public TCR beta signatures marked donors with CMV infection and the matching HLA. General study results and limits: Within the response measured ex vivo, HLA-C-restricted CMV-specific TCR beta clonotypes were dominant. There were carriers of CMV plus the relevant HLA, and cumulative public TCR beta family frequency identified them.

The TCR originated in a human donor in good health (CMV status not recorded). Some clones in this sample may be carry-over from other donors' samples. The rearrangement links TRBV7-6 to TRBJ2-7; 9 nucleotides align to TRBD2. Sequencing was performed on cultured CD8+ T cells from PBMCs, taken from culture after CMV antigen stimulation. CDR3 nucleotide sequence: TGTGCCAGCAGCCGGCGGGGGGGGGAGCAGTACTTC. This sequence encodes CASSRRGGEQYF.